The clone carrying this T cell receptor beta chain was seen repeatedly, ten times or more. The data stem from a study of blood T cells in healthy people across ages. Primers used in a second PCR of roughly 7 to 12 cycles were a sample-barcoded 5' primer and a J-beta primer mix. Per-sample output comprised a minimum of 3 million paired-end reads containing CDR3. TCRdb fed the 5' RACE reads into MiXCR, producing one record per CDR3 protein. Among approximately 700,000 distinct CDR3 sequences listed, about 34% were seen once. Germline CDR1 SGHDT, CDR2 YYEEEE. The CDR3 covers 12 residues. V was cut by 3 bases and J by 8 bases, with 11 bases left in between.

The receptor's source is a woman at least 80 years old in good health. The gene calls are TRBV5-6 and TRBJ2-5, with D possibly being TRBD2 (5 bases). The sample consisted of blood. The CDR3: CASSYEGTTQYF. The DNA for the CDR3 is TGTGCCAGCAGCTACGAGGGTACCACCCAGTACTTC.